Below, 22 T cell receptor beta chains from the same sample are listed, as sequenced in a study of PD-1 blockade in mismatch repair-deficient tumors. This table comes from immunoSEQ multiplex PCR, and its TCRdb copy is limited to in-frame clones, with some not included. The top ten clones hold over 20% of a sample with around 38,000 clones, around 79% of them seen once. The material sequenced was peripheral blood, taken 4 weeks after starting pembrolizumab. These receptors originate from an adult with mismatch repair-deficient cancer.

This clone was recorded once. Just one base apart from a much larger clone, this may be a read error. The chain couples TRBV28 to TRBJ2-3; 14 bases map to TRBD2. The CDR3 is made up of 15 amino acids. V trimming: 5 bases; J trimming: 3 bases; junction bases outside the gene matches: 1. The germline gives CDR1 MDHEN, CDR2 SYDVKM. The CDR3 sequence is CASSGTSGRTDTQYF. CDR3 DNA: TGTGCCAGCAGTGGGACTAGCGGGAGAACAGATACGCAGTATTTT.

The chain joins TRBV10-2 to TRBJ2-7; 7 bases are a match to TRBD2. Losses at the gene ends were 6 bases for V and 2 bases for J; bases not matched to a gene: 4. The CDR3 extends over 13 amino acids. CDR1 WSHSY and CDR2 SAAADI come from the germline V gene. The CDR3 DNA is TGCGCCAGCAGACCGGGACTACCCTACGAGCAGTACTTC. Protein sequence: CASRPGLPYEQYF.

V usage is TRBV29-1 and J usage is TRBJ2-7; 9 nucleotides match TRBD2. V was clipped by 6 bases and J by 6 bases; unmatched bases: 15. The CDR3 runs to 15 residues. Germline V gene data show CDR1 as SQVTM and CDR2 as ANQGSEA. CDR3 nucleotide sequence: TGCAGCGTACTGGAAGGCGGGAGGGCCGAGTCCGAGCAGTACTTC. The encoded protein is CSVLEGGRAESEQYF.

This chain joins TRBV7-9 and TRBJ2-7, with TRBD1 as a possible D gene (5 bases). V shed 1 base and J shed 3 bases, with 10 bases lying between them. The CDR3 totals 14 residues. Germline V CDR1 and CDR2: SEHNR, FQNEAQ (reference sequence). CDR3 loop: CASSLERQNYEQYF. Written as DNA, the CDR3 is TGTGCCAGCAGCTTAGAGCGACAGAACTACGAGCAGTACTTC.

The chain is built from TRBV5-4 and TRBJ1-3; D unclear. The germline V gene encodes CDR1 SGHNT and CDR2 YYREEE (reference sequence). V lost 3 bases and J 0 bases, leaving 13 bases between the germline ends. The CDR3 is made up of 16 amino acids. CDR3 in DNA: TGTGCCAGCAGCTATCCCCCCGGGAGCTCTGGAAACACCATATATTTT. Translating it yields CASSYPPGSSGNTIYF. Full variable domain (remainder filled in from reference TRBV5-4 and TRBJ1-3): ETGVTQSPTHLIKTRGQQVTLRCSSQSGHNTVSWYQQALGQGPQFIFQYYREEENGRGNFPPRFSGLQFPNYSSELNVNALELDDSALYLCASSYPPGSSGNTIYFGEGSWLTVV.

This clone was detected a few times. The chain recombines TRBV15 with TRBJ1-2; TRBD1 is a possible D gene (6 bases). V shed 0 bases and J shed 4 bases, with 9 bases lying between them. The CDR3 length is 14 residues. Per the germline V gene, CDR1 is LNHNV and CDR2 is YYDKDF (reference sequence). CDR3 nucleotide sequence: TGTGCCACCAGCAGAGATCAAGGGGGCTATGGCTACACCTTC. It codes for CATSRDQGGYGYTF.

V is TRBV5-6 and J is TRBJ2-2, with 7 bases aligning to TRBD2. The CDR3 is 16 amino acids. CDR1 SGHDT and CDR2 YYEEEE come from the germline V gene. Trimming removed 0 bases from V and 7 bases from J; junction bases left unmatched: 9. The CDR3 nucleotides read TGTGCCAGCAGCTTGGTGCGAGCGGGATTGCACGGGGAGCTGTTTTTT. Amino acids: CASSLVRAGLHGELFF.

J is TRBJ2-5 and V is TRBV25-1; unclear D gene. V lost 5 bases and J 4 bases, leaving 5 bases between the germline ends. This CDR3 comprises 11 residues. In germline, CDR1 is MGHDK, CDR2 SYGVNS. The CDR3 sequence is CASSFGETQYF. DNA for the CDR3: TGTGCCAGCAGTTTCGGAGAGACCCAGTACTTC. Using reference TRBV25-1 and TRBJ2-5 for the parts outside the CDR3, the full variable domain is EADIYQTPRYLVIGTGKKITLECSQTMGHDKMYWYQQDPGMELHLIHYSYGVNSTEKGDLSSESTVSRIRTEHFPLTLESARPSHTSQYLCASSFGETQYFGPGTRLLVL.

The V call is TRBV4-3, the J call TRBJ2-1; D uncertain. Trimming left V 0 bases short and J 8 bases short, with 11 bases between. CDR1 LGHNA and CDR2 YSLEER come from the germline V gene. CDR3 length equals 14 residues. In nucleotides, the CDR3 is TGCGCCAGCAGCCAAGATCGTTGGGTTGATGAGCAGTTCTTC. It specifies CASSQDRWVDEQFF.

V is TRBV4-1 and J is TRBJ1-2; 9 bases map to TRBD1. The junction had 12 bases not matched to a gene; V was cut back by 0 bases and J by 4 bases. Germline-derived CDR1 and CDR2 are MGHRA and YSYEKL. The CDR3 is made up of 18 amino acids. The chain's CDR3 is CASSQELGQGGSLYGYTF. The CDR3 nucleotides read TGCGCCAGCAGCCAAGAACTGGGACAGGGAGGGAGTCTCTATGGCTACACCTTC.

This chain's CDR3 is CASSPPRVSAFF. The CDR3 bases are TGTGCCAGCAGCCCACCGCGGGTTTCGGCTTTCTTT. This sequence joins TRBV7-9 and TRBJ1-1; D gene uncertain. V was cut by 5 bases and J by 11 bases, with 15 bases left in between. This CDR3 comprises 12 residues. Germline lookup yields CDR1 SEHNR and CDR2 FQNEAQ (reference sequence).

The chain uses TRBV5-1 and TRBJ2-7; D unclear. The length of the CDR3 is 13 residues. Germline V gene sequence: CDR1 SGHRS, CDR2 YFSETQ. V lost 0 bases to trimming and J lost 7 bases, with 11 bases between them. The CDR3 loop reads CASSLDPDWEQYF. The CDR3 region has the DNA TGCGCCAGCAGCTTGGACCCCGACTGGGAGCAGTACTTC.

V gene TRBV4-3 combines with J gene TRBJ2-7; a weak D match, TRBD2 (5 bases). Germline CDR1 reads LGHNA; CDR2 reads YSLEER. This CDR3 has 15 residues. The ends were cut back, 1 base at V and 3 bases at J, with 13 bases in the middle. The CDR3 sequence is CASSQGLGSGYEQYF. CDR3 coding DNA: TGCGCCAGCAGCCAAGGTTTGGGGAGCGGCTACGAGCAGTACTTC.

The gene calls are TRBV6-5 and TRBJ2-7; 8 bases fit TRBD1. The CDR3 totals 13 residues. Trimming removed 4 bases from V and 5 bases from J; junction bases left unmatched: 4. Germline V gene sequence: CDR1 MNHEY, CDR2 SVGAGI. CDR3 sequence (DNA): TGTGCCAGCAGTTCGGACAGGGTGGACGAGCAGTACTTC. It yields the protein CASSSDRVDEQYF.

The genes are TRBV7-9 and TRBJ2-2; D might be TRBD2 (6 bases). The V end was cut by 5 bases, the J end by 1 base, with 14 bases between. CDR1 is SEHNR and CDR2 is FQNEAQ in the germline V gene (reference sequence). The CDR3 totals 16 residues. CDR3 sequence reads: CASSPSGVRNTGELFF. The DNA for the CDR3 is TGTGCCAGCAGCCCCTCGGGGGTCCGGAACACCGGGGAGCTGTTTTTT.

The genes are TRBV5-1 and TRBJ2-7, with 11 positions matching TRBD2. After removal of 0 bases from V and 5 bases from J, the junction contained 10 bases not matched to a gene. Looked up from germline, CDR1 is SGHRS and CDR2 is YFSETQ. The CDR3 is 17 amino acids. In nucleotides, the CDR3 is TGCGCCAGCAGCTTGGGCCCCCTAGCGGGAGGACAAAACGAGCAGTACTTC. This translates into CASSLGPLAGGQNEQYF. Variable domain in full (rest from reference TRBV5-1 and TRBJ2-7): KAGVTQTPRYLIKTRGQQVTLSCSPISGHRSVSWYQQTPGQGLQFLFEYFSETQRNKGNFPGRFSGRQFSNSRSEMNVSTLELGDSALYLCASSLGPLAGGQNEQYFGPGTRLTVT.

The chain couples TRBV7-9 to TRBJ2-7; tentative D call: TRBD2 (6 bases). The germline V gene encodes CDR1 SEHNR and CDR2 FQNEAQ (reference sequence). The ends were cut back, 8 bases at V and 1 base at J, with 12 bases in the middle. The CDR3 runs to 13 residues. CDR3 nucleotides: TGTGCCAGCCGCGGGGAGATATCCTACGAGCAGTACTTC. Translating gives CASRGEISYEQYF. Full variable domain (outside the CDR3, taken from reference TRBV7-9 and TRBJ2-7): DTGVSQNPRHKITKRGQNVTFRCDPISEHNRLYWYRQTLGQGPEFLTYFQNEAQLEKSRLLSDRFSAERPKGSFSTLEIQRTEQGDSAMYLCASRGEISYEQYFGPGTRLTVT.

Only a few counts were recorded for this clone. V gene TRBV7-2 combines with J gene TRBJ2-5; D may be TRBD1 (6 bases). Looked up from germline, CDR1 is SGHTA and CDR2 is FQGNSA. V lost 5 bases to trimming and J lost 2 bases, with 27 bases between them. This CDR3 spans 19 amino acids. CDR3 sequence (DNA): TGTGCCAGCAGCCCAGGCCCACGTTGGGGGCGCCTATTTCAAGAGACCCAGTACTTC. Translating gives CASSPGPRWGRLFQETQYF.

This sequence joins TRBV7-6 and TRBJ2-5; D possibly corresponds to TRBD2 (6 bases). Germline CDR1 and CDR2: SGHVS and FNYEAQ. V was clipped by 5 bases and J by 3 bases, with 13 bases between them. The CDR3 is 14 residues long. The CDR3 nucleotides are TGTGCCAGCAGCCCAAGGTGGAGGGAAGAGACCCAGTACTTC. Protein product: CASSPRWREETQYF.

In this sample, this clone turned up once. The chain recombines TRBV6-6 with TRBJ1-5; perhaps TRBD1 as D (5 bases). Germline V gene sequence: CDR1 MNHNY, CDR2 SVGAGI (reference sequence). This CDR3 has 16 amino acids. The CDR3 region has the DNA TGTGCATGTAGCCAGGGAGCTTGGGGGAGCAATCAGCCCCAGCATTTT. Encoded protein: CACSQGAWGSNQPQHF.

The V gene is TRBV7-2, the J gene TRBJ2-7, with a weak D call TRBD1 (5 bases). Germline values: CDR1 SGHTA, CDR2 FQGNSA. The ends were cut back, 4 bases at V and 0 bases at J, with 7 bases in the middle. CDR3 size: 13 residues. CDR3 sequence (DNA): TGTGCCAGCAGCTCCAGGGACTCCTACGAGCAGTACTTC. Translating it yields CASSSRDSYEQYF.

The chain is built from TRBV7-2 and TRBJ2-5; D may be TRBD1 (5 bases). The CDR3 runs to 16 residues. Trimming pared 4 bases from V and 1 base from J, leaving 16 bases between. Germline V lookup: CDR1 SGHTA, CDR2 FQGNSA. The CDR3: CASSWRRVAFQETQYF. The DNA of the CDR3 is TGTGCCAGCAGCTGGCGCAGGGTGGCTTTCCAAGAGACCCAGTACTTC.